The rows below give T cell receptor beta chains drawn from one sample of a study of cytotoxic CD8 clonotypes in ibrutinib-treated CLL. Some clones are missing from TCRdb's copy, which holds only in-frame ones; the method was immunoSEQ multiplex PCR. The table records 35,000 or so clones, over 70% of them present only once. The sample was PBMCs, taken at disease progression, from a patient treated with ibrutinib. All receptors derive from a human donor with chronic lymphocytic leukemia. CDR3s include the opening cysteine and the closing phenylalanine or tryptophan. The D gene is left open where the match is weak. Expanded clones are given a class, and other clones once, few, many or no size at all.

cdr3_nt,cdr3_aa,j_call,v_call,clone_size,d_call
TGTGCCAGTAGTATAACAGGGGGCTGGCAGCCCCAGCATTTT,CASSITGGWQPQHF,TRBJ1-5,TRBV19,.,TRBD1
TGTGCCAGCACTGGGGCAGCCTCACCCCTCCACTTT,CASTGAASPLHF,TRBJ1-6,TRBV28,few,.
TGCGCCAGCAACGACGGCATCACCTACAATGAGCAGTTCTTC,CASNDGITYNEQFF,TRBJ2-1,TRBV5-1,.,.
TGCGCCAGTACTGACCAGGGGGCGGGTGGCTACACCTTC,CASTDQGAGGYTF,TRBJ1-2,TRBV5-1,.,TRBD1
TGTGCCAGCAGCTCCAGGGATCTAGGTGAGCAGTTCTTC,CASSSRDLGEQFF,TRBJ2-1,TRBV9,.,.
TGTGCCAGCGGGCAGACAGTTAGCTCCTACGAGCAGTACTTC,CASGQTVSSYEQYF,TRBJ2-7,TRBV2,.,.
TGTGCCAGCCTAGAATCTAGCTCCTACAATGAGCAGTTCTTC,CASLESSSYNEQFF,TRBJ2-1,TRBV11-2,.,.
TGCGCCAGCAGCTTGGGGCTAGCGGGATTCGGAACTAGCACAGATACGCAGTATTTT,CASSLGLAGFGTSTDTQYF,TRBJ2-3,TRBV5-1,.,TRBD2
TGTGCCTCTCGGGACGAAAACTATGGCTACACCTTC,CASRDENYGYTF,TRBJ1-2,TRBV6-1,.,.
TGCAGCGCCCCCGGACAGGGCGGGATCCCCGAAAAACTGTTTTTT,CSAPGQGGIPEKLFF,TRBJ1-4,TRBV29-1,medium-sized,TRBD1
TGTGCCAGTAGCCTCGCAAAGAAGGATACGCAGTATTTT,CASSLAKKDTQYF,TRBJ2-3,TRBV19,.,.
TGTGCCAGCAGCTTAACAGGGTCGACTGAAGCTTTCTTT,CASSLTGSTEAFF,TRBJ1-1,TRBV5-6,.,.
TGTGCCAGCAGTTTATCGTGGTACAGACGAGGGGGGGGGTACGAGCAGTACTTC,CASSLSWYRRGGGYEQYF,TRBJ2-7,TRBV27,.,.
TGTGCCAGCAGCTTTGGGGGGGCCTCCTACAATGAGCAGTTCTTC,CASSFGGASYNEQFF,TRBJ2-1,TRBV5-6,.,.
TGTGCCAGCAGCTCGGAGGTTTGGCAGCCCCAGCATTTT,CASSSEVWQPQHF,TRBJ1-5,TRBV6-5,.,.
TGTGCCAGCAGCCCGAAGGCGTCGAGAGCTTTCTTT,CASSPKASRAFF,TRBJ1-1,TRBV14,.,.
TGTGCCAGCAGCCAAGATCGTGGGACAGGGGAAAAACTGTTTTTT,CASSQDRGTGEKLFF,TRBJ1-4,TRBV14,.,TRBD1
TGCGCCAGCAGCTTGGCCGGGCGGGGGCAAGAGCCCCAGCATTTT,CASSLAGRGQEPQHF,TRBJ1-5,TRBV5-1,.,.
TGTGCCAGCAGCTTGGAAGGGGCCGGGGAGCTGTTTTTT,CASSLEGAGELFF,TRBJ2-2,TRBV5-5,.,.
TGTGCCAGCAGTGAAGCGCACTGGCAGCCCCAGCATTTT,CASSEAHWQPQHF,TRBJ1-5,TRBV6-1,.,.
TGTGCCAGCAGTTTGACGAAGGGCTCCTACGAGCAGTACTTC,CASSLTKGSYEQYF,TRBJ2-7,TRBV28,.,.
TGTGCCAGCAGTGAAGAATTTAGCGGGGCGACCCAGTACTTC,CASSEEFSGATQYF,TRBJ2-5,TRBV2,few,TRBD2
TGTGCCAGCAGTGGCACCATTCAGTACTTC,CASSGTIQYF,TRBJ2-4,TRBV6-5,.,.
TGCGCCAGCAGCTTGGACCGCGGGGGAGAGACCCAGTACTTC,CASSLDRGGETQYF,TRBJ2-5,TRBV5-1,.,TRBD2
TGTGCCAGTTGCCAGCGGGGGGGCGGAGATACGCAGTATTTT,CASCQRGGGDTQYF,TRBJ2-3,TRBV19,.,TRBD2
TGTGCTAGCAGCTTATTAGGACTAGCAAAAGAGACCCAGTACTTC,CASSLLGLAKETQYF,TRBJ2-5,TRBV7-7,.,TRBD2
TGCGCCAGCAGCCAAGCCGGGACACTTAACTATGGCTACACCTTC,CASSQAGTLNYGYTF,TRBJ1-2,TRBV4-1,.,.
TGTGCCAGCAGCTTAGACCGGTTTCTATACAATGAGCAGTTCTTC,CASSLDRFLYNEQFF,TRBJ2-1,TRBV11-2,.,.
TGTGCCAGCAGCTTGGCCGCTGGACGCAGAGACTATGGCTACACCTTC,CASSLAAGRRDYGYTF,TRBJ1-2,TRBV5-4,.,.
TGTGCCAGCAGTTATGGTGGATCCTACGAGCAGTACTTC,CASSYGGSYEQYF,TRBJ2-7,TRBV27,.,.
TGTGCCAGCAGTGGGGGGAGCGGGGGGCTTCAAGAGACCCAGTACTTC,CASSGGSGGLQETQYF,TRBJ2-5,TRBV2,.,TRBD2
TGCGCCAGCAGCTCAGGACAGGGGAACACTGAAGCTTTCTTT,CASSSGQGNTEAFF,TRBJ1-1,TRBV5-1,.,TRBD1
TGTGCCAGCGCCGGGACAGCGAACACCGGGGAGCTGTTTTTT,CASAGTANTGELFF,TRBJ2-2,TRBV6-5,medium-sized,TRBD1
TGTGCCAGCAGCTCCGGGACAATCAATCAGCCCCAGCATTTT,CASSSGTINQPQHF,TRBJ1-5,TRBV5-8,.,.
TGTGCCAGCAGCAGAGACAGGGAGGCTGGGGAGCTGTTTTTT,CASSRDREAGELFF,TRBJ2-2,TRBV7-9,.,.
TGTGCTAGTGGACCCTTTTCCACCGGGGAGCTGTTTTTT,CASGPFSTGELFF,TRBJ2-2,TRBV12-5,.,.
TGTGCCAGCAGCCCGACCTCGGGGGGGGCCGCTCAAAGGGAGACCCAGTACTTC,CASSPTSGGAAQRETQYF,TRBJ2-5,TRBV7-6,.,TRBD2
TGTGCCAGCAACCCTGGGCTGGGCACAGATACGCAGTATTTT,CASNPGLGTDTQYF,TRBJ2-3,TRBV9,.,.
TGCGCCAGCAGCTCGTCGCATAATTCACCCCTCCACTTT,CASSSSHNSPLHF,TRBJ1-6,TRBV5-1,.,.
TGTGCCAGCAGCGCAGGACTCTATGGCTACACCTTC,CASSAGLYGYTF,TRBJ1-2,TRBV7-9,.,.
TGTGCCAGCAGCAGCGCCTGGGTGGACTCCTACGAGCAGTACTTC,CASSSAWVDSYEQYF,TRBJ2-7,TRBV21-1,.,.
TGTGCCAGCAGCTCCAGGGATGGCTACACCTTC,CASSSRDGYTF,TRBJ1-2,TRBV7-9,.,.
TGTGCCAGCAGCGAGGAGGGGACGGGGGCCAACGTCCTGACTTTC,CASSEEGTGANVLTF,TRBJ2-6,TRBV7-6,few,.
TGTGCCAGTAGCCGTAGACAGGGAGGTGATAGCAATCAGCCCCAGCATTTT,CASSRRQGGDSNQPQHF,TRBJ1-5,TRBV19,.,TRBD1
TGTGCCAGCAGCTTTTTCGAGGGGAGCTCTGAAGCTTTCTTT,CASSFFEGSSEAFF,TRBJ1-1,TRBV11-2,few,.
TGCGCCAGCAGCTTCAGCGGTTTGTACGAGCAGTACTTC,CASSFSGLYEQYF,TRBJ2-7,TRBV5-1,.,.
TGTGCCAGCAGCCAAGGACCCTTTAGTCCCCTCCACTTT,CASSQGPFSPLHF,TRBJ1-6,TRBV14,.,.
TGTGCCAGCAGTTCTCTCCGGGACTCTCTCCGGGAGCAGTACTTC,CASSSLRDSLREQYF,TRBJ2-7,TRBV6-5,.,.
TGTGCCAGCAGCTCGGGCCCAAACTATGGCTACACCTTC,CASSSGPNYGYTF,TRBJ1-2,TRBV5-4,.,.
TGCGCCAGCAGCAACCCGACAGTGCGCACCTTC,CASSNPTVRTF,TRBJ1-2,TRBV5-1,few,.